The rows below give T cell receptor beta chains drawn from one sample of a study of tumor-infiltrating lymphocytes in primary liver carcinoma. TCRdb called the multiplex PCR reads again in MiXCR, with one record for every CDR3 protein. The sample carries about 66,000 distinct CDR3 sequences, approximately 74% recorded once. Sequencing was done on a sample of liver tumor tissue from sampling region 4. The receptors derive from a man between 40 and 49 years old with primary liver carcinoma and hepatitis B virus infection. Each CDR3 is given with its conserved first and last residue. A D gene is named only where the DNA matches it firmly. Only some rows state a clone size, as once, few, many or a class for expanded clones.

abundance	j_gene	v_gene	d_gene	CDR3aa	CDR3nt
many	TRBJ1-2	TRBV6-5	TRBD1	CASRQGQLGGYTF	TGTGCCAGCAGACAGGGACAGCTAGGTGGCTACACCTTC
once	TRBJ1-5	TRBV29-1	-	CSVKVTGAGSGPQVQHF	TGCAGCGTTAAGGTGACAGGCGCCGGCTCAGGTCCTCAGGTCCAGCATTTT
many	TRBJ1-2	TRBV24-1	-	CATSDFWWGYTF	TGTGCCACCAGTGATTTTTGGTGGGGCTACACCTTC
many	TRBJ1-1	TRBV6-1	-	CASIIGATEAFF	TGTGCCAGCATAATAGGGGCCACTGAAGCTTTCTTT
-	TRBJ1-2	TRBV29-1	-	CNVERGYGYTF	TGCAACGTTGAAAGAGGATATGGTTACACCTTC
few	TRBJ2-3	TRBV7-9	TRBD1	CASGLRQGATDTQYF	TGTGCCAGCGGCCTAAGGCAGGGGGCCACAGATACGCAGTATTTT
-	TRBJ1-5	TRBV4-1	TRBD1	CAKSQTGQPSRPQHF	TGCGCCAAAAGCCAAACGGGACAGCCGTCTCGGCCCCAGCATTTT
-	TRBJ2-2	TRBV6-6	TRBD2	CTSSPLVGLVGPTNTGELFF	TGTACCAGCAGTCCGCTCGTGGGACTAGTGGGGCCAACTAACACCGGGGAGCTGTTTTTT
-	TRBJ2-3	TRBV5-5	-	CASSLGTYTDTRYF	TGTGCCAGCAGCTTGGGGACTTACACAGATACGCGATATTTT
-	TRBJ2-1	TRBV4-2	-	CASSQEEISYNEQFF	TGTGCCAGCAGTCAAGAGGAGATTAGCTACAATGAGCAGTTCTTC
few	TRBJ2-5	TRBV7-6	-	CASSLGVGFRETQYF	TGTGCCAGCAGCTTAGGGGTGGGGTTTAGAGAGACCCAGTACTTC
-	TRBJ2-7	TRBV29-1	-	CSATVPLSYEQYF	TGCAGCGCGACAGTCCCCCTCTCCTACGAGCAGTATTTC
many	TRBJ2-1	TRBV5-1	-	CASSFGAGPKQFF	TGCGCCAGCAGCTTCGGGGCGGGACCTAAGCAGTTCTTC
-	TRBJ2-4	TRBV29-1	TRBD2	CSVIHERGIQYF	TGTAGCGTAATTCACGAGCGGGGCATTCAGTACTTC
few	TRBJ1-1	TRBV6-6	-	CASSTGRTTEASF	TGTGCCAGCAGCACAGGGAGGACTACTGAAGCTTCCTTT
-	TRBJ2-1	TRBV20-1	TRBD2	CSASVPASGRAGEQFF	TGCAGCGCTAGTGTCCCGGCTAGCGGGAGGGCCGGAGAGCAGTTCTTC
few	TRBJ2-1	TRBV7-8	-	CASSPRTRTARGDEQFF	TGTGCCAGCAGCCCAAGGACCCGGACTGCGCGAGGGGATGAGCAGTTCTTC
-	TRBJ1-2	TRBV4-1	-	CASDQGDRIYGYTF	TGCGCCAGCGACCAAGGTGACAGGATCTATGGCTACACCTTC
once	TRBJ2-3	TRBV29-1	-	CSVVEQINQPQYF	TGCAGCGTTGTCGAACAGATCAATCAGCCCCAGTATTTT
-	TRBJ2-2	TRBV29-1	TRBD2	CSVGTSTANTGVLFF	TGCAGTGTTGGGACTAGCACGGCGAACACCGGGGTGCTGTTTTTT
once	TRBJ1-4	TRBV29-1	-	CNVGRGRSEKVFF	TGCAACGTTGGCCGGGGGCGGAGTGAAAAAGTGTTTTTT
-	TRBJ2-3	TRBV5-1	TRBD2	CASNFDPGLAGMWTDTQYF	TGCGCCAGCAACTTTGATCCGGGACTAGCGGGAATGTGGACAGATACACAGTATTTT
few	TRBJ2-7	TRBV5-5	-	CASSYSPHRDSYEQYF	TGTGCCAGCAGTTACTCCCCCCACAGGGACTCCTACGAGCAGTACTTC
-	TRBJ2-6	TRBV5-1	-	CARSAGHSGANVQTF	TGCGCCAGAAGCGCCGGACATTCTGGGGCCAACGTCCAGACTTTC
-	TRBJ1-5	TRBV29-1	-	CSVVRQINQPQHF	TGCAGCGTTGTCCGACAGATCAATCAACCCCAGCATTTT
-	TRBJ2-2	TRBV19	-	CATPDGITGELFF	TGTGCCACCCCGGACGGAATCACCGGGGAGCTGTTTTTT
-	TRBJ1-1	TRBV6-5	TRBD1	CASSYQGAYAEGFF	TGTGCCAGCAGTTATCAGGGGGCCTACGCTGAAGGTTTCTTC
-	TRBJ2-3	TRBV6-2/TRBV6-3	TRBD1	CASSFVVQGAMDTQYF	TGTGCCAGCAGCTTCGTGGTGCAGGGGGCAATGGATACGCAGTATTTT
-	TRBJ2-4	TRBV20-1	-	CSAAYDAKNIQYF	TGCAGCGCAGCGTATGACGCCAAAAACATTCAGTACTTC
medium-sized	TRBJ1-5	TRBV6-2/TRBV6-3	TRBD1	CASTPTEGAYSNQPQHF	TGTGCCAGCACCCCTACAGAGGGGGCGTATAGCAATCAGCCCCAGCATTTT
-	TRBJ2-1	TRBV6-1	TRBD2	CPSSAQQAGVNEQFF	TGTCCCAGCAGTGCCCAACAAGCGGGAGTTAATGAGCAGTTCTTC
-	TRBJ1-2	TRBV6-6	-	CASKAGVGYGYTF	TGTGCAAGCAAGGCAGGGGTGGGCTATGGCTACACCTTC
few	TRBJ2-5	TRBV6-1	TRBD2	CTSSEALRRGEIQYF	TGTACCAGCAGTGAAGCGCTCAGGCGGGGGGAGATCCAGTACTTC
-	TRBJ2-4	TRBV12-3/TRBV12-4	-	CASSLWCVADIAKNTQYF	TGTGCCAGCAGTTTATGGTGTGTGGCGGACATAGCCAAAAACACTCAGTACTTC
few	TRBJ2-5	TRBV12-3/TRBV12-4	-	CASSPNREQETQYF	TGTGCCAGCAGTCCCAACAGGGAACAAGAGACCCAGTACTTC
-	TRBJ2-7	TRBV10-3	TRBD2	CAFTKRSGLTGGFSYEQYF	TGTGCCTTCACCAAACGATCGGGACTAACAGGAGGGTTCTCCTACGAGCAGTACTTC
-	TRBJ1-6	TRBV28	-	CASSFIRSLLHF	TGTGCCAGCAGTTTCATCCGATCACTCCTCCACTTT
-	TRBJ2-3	TRBV20-1	TRBD2	CSANSGLAGTQYF	TGCAGTGCAAACTCTGGACTAGCGGGTACGCAGTATTTT
-	TRBJ2-1	TRBV12-3/TRBV12-4	TRBD2	CATSLTGGPANEQFF	TGTGCCACCAGCCTTACGGGAGGGCCCGCAAATGAGCAGTTCTTC
-	TRBJ1-1	TRBV11-2	TRBD1	CASSLVRGDTEVFF	TGTGCCAGCAGTTTAGTCAGGGGGGACACTGAAGTTTTCTTT
medium-sized	TRBJ2-5	TRBV14	TRBD2	CASSHRSGSPQETQYF	TGTGCCAGCAGCCATAGGAGCGGGAGCCCGCAAGAGACCCAGTACTTC
few	TRBJ2-2	TRBV11-2	-	CTSSLLGANTGELFF	TGTACCAGCAGTTTATTAGGGGCCAATACCGGGGAGCTGTTTTTT
-	TRBJ2-5	TRBV5-5	-	CASSLGTETRYF	TGTGCCAGCAGTTTGGGTACAGAGACCCGGTACTTC
-	TRBJ1-4	TRBV7-9	-	CASSLAGQNEKLSF	TGTGCCAGCAGCTTAGCTGGCCAGAATGAAAAACTGTCTTTT
many	TRBJ1-1	TRBV19	-	CASSQHTEAFF	TGTGCCAGTAGTCAACACACTGAAGCTTTCTTT
-	TRBJ2-7	TRBV6-1	-	CASASVYEQYF	TGTGCCAGTGCTAGCGTCTACGAGCAGTACTTC
once	TRBJ2-2	TRBV12-3/TRBV12-4	TRBD2	CAISMISGTNTGELFF	TGTGCCATATCCATGATTAGCGGGACGAACACCGGGGAGCTGTTTTTT
-	TRBJ1-2	TRBV29-1	-	CSVGTPTGTQVANYGNTF	TGCAGCGTTGGGACACCAACAGGAACTCAAGTGGCTAACTATGGCAACACCTTC
-	TRBJ2-4	TRBV11-1	TRBD2	CASSLPGASGTKNIQYF	TGTGCCAGCAGCCTTCCCGGGGCTAGCGGGACCAAAAACATTCAATACTTC
-	TRBJ1-2	TRBV5-6	-	CASSPTPGLRGGHTF	TGTGCCAGCAGCCCCACACCAGGGCTAAGGGGTGGTCACACCTTC
-	TRBJ2-3	TRBV4-3	-	CASSQDLNTPDTQFF	TGCGCCAGCAGCCAAGATTTAAACACCCCAGATACGCAATTTTTT
few	TRBJ1-1	TRBV11-2	-	CASSPWRGGNTEAFF	TGTGCCAGCAGCCCGTGGCGTGGAGGTAACACTGAAGCTTTCTTT
-	TRBJ2-2	TRBV29-1	-	CSVLGPGLTWELFF	TGCAGCGTCCTCGGTCCGGGACTCACCTGGGAGCTGTTTTTT
medium-sized	TRBJ2-7	TRBV10-3	-	CATSEGNEQYF	TGTGCCACGTCCGAGGGAAACGAGCAGTACTTC
-	TRBJ1-2	TRBV11-2	-	CASSLTGVPCYTF	TGTGCCAGCAGCTTAACGGGAGTACCTTGCTACACCTTC